The TCR beta chain described here comes from a study of beta chain features in type 1 diabetes. Notes on the study in general: In cDNA sequencing, cells with high TCR expression could be over-represented.

Comment on this clone: Its antigen is not identified.

Since all of the isolated RNA was reverse transcribed, expressed TCRB transcripts were what got sequenced. Clones were sequenced by immunoSEQ multiplex PCR, and TCRdb holds only the in-frame ones, with some missing. The table shows 300,000 to 350,000 clones, with roughly 8% occurring only once. Trimming took 6 bases from V and 6 from J, leaving 15 bases between them. This CDR3 contains 14 residues. The germline V gene encodes CDR1 PRHDT and CDR2 FYEKMQ (reference sequence). The chain uses TRBV13 and TRBJ2-1, with D unresolved. This sequence was found in a woman aged 18 to 35 in good health. Sequences were obtained from central memory CD4+ T cells from blood. CDR3 sequence (DNA): TGTGCCAGCAGTCAATCGGCTGTATCCAATGAGCAGTTCTTC. This sequence encodes CASSQSAVSNEQFF.